This passage covers 8 T cell receptor beta chains from one sample sequenced in a study of CD8 T cells in ankylosing spondylitis. Study results and caveats: Among TCR beta sequences, a motif of eight highly homologous variants appeared characteristic of ankylosing spondylitis blood.

From the 5' RACE reads, TCRdb called clonotypes with MiXCR, one entry per CDR3 protein. This table holds some 840,000 distinct CDR3 sequences, around 11% found once. No antigens are known for them. The sample was blood, either unsorted or a sorted T cell fraction (not recorded which). The source of these receptors is a male donor with ankylosing spondylitis.

This clonotype was seen repeatedly, ten times or more. The chain couples TRBV7-6 to TRBJ2-3, with a tentative D call TRBD1 (6 bases). The CDR3 extends over 12 amino acids. The germline V gene encodes CDR1 SGHVS and CDR2 FNYEAQ. Trimming shortened V by 4 bases and J by 6 bases, and 8 bases separated the two germline ends. The CDR3 spells CASSSGQDTQYF. CDR3 DNA: TGTGCCAGCAGCTCCGGACAGGATACGCAGTATTTT.

This clonotype was counted only a few times. V gene TRBV18 combines with J gene TRBJ2-7; weak D call: TRBD2 (6 bases). The V end was cut by 0 bases, the J end by 5 bases, with 8 bases between. The length of the CDR3 is 13 residues. Germline CDR1 KGHSH, CDR2 LQKENI. The CDR3 loop reads CASSPPSGDEQYF. The CDR3, as DNA: TGTGCCAGCTCACCACCCTCGGGGGACGAGCAGTACTTC.

This clonotype has ten or more counts. The rearrangement uses TRBV6-5 and TRBJ2-3, with D perhaps TRBD2 (6 bases). CDR3 length: 15 residues. V lost 0 bases to trimming and J lost 4 bases, with 11 bases between them. CDR1 is MNHEY, CDR2 SVGAGI, per germline. The chain's CDR3 is CASSYSGGTADTQYF. DNA of the CDR3: TGTGCCAGCAGTTACTCCGGGGGTACGGCAGATACGCAGTATTTT.

The rearrangement joins TRBV9 to TRBJ2-4, with D possibly being TRBD1 or TRBD2 (5 bases each). V was shortened by 3 bases and J by 1 base, with 11 bases between the two germline ends. The length of the CDR3 is 15 residues. CDR1 and CDR2 (germline): SGDLS, YYNGEE. The CDR3 protein is CASSGGSWAKNIQYF. CDR3 coding DNA: TGTGCCAGCAGCGGGGGGTCGTGGGCCAAAAACATTCAGTACTTC. Variable domain in full (rest from reference TRBV9 and TRBJ2-4): DSGVTQTPKHLITATGQRVTLRCSPRSGDLSVYWYQQSLDQGLQFLIQYYNGEERAKGNILERFSAQQFPDLHSELNLSSLELGDSALYFCASSGGSWAKNIQYFGAGTRLSVL.

This clonotype was detected ten times or more. This chain connects TRBV20-1 to TRBJ2-5; perhaps TRBD1 as D (5 bases). CDR3 length equals 13 residues. Trimming stripped 5 bases from V and 6 bases from J, with 16 bases between. In germline, CDR1 is DFQATT, CDR2 SNEGSKA (reference sequence). CDR3 amino acids: CSALSKGAKTQYF. The CDR3 nucleotides read TGCAGTGCTTTGAGCAAAGGGGCGAAGACCCAGTACTTC.

This clonotype was seen many times. J is TRBJ2-1 and V is TRBV10-3; the D is unclear. Germline CDR1 is ENHRY and CDR2 is SYGVKD. The CDR3 is made up of 12 amino acids. Trimming took off 3 bases at V and 8 bases at J, with 8 bases between the two ends. CDR3 sequence reads: CAISDVKDEQFF. Here the CDR3 DNA reads TGTGCCATCAGTGATGTTAAGGATGAGCAGTTCTTC.

This clonotype has a handful of counts. The chain uses TRBV7-9 and TRBJ2-3, with TRBD2 matching over 7 bases. Looked up from germline, CDR1 is SEHNR and CDR2 is FQNEAQ (reference sequence). V dropped 5 bases and J dropped 5; count of bases not matched to a gene: 4. The CDR3 loop spans 13 amino acids. The CDR3 region is CASSIGGEDTQYF. CDR3 nucleotides: TGTGCCAGCAGCATTGGGGGGGAAGATACGCAGTATTTT.

The sample holds a few counts of this clonotype. The chain combines TRBV7-9 with TRBJ2-2; D gene unclear. CDR3 size: 13 residues. The V end was cut by 3 bases, the J end by 6 bases, with 8 bases between. The germline CDR1 and CDR2 sequences are SEHNR and FQNEAQ (reference sequence). The CDR3 here is CASSFEIAGELFF. The CDR3 region has the DNA TGTGCCAGCAGCTTTGAGATAGCCGGGGAGCTGTTTTTT.